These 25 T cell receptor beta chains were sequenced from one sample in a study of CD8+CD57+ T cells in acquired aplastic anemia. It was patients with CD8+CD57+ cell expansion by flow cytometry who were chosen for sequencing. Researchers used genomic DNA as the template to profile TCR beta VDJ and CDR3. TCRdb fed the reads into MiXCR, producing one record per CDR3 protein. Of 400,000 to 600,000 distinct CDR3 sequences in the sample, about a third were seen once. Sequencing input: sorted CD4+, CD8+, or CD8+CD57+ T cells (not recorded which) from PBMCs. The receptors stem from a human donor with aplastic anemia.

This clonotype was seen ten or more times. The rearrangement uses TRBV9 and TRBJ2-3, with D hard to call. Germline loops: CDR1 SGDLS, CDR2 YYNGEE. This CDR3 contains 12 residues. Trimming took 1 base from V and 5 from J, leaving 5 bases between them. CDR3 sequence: CASSVRRDTQYF. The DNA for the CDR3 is TGTGCCAGCAGCGTACGGCGAGATACGCAGTATTTT. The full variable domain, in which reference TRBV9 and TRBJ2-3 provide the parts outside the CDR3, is DSGVTQTPKHLITATGQRVTLRCSPRSGDLSVYWYQQSLDQGLQFLIQYYNGEERAKGNILERFSAQQFPDLHSELNLSSLELGDSALYFCASSVRRDTQYFGPGTRLTVL.

CDR3 sequence: CASSYLPPGQKNQPQHF. CDR3 nucleotides: TGTGCCAGCAGTTACCTACCACCGGGACAGAAGAATCAGCCCCAGCATTTT. The V call is TRBV6-5, the J call TRBJ1-5; TRBD1 aligns across 7 bases. The CDR3 totals 17 residues. The germline V gene encodes CDR1 MNHEY and CDR2 SVGAGI. With V trimmed by 2 bases and J by 4 bases, 11 bases remained unmatched.

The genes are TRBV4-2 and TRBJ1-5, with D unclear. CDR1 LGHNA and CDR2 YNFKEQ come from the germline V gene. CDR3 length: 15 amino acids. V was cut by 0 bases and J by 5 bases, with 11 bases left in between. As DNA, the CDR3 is TGTGCCAGCAGCCAAGATGTGGGGTCTGATCAGCCCCAGCATTTT. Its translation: CASSQDVGSDQPQHF.

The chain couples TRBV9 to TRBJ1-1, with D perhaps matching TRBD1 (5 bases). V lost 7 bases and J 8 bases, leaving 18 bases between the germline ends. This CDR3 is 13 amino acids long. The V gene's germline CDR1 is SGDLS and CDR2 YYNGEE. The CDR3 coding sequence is TGTGCCAGCTCACCATCAGGGCAGTCCGAAGCTTTCTTT. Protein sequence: CASSPSGQSEAFF.

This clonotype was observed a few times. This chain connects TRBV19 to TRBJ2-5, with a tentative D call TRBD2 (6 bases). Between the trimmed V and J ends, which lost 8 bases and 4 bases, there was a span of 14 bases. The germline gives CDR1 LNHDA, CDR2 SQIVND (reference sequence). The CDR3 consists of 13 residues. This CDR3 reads CASGSTGVETQYF. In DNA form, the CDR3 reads TGTGCCAGTGGGTCCACGGGGGTAGAGACCCAGTACTTC.

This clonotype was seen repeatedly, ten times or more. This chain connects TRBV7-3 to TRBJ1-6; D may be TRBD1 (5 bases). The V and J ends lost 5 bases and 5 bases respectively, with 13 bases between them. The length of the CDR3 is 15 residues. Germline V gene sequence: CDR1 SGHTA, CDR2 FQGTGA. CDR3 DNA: TGTGCCAGCAGCAGGGCGGTGGGGGATAATTCACCCCTCCACTTT. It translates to CASSRAVGDNSPLHF.

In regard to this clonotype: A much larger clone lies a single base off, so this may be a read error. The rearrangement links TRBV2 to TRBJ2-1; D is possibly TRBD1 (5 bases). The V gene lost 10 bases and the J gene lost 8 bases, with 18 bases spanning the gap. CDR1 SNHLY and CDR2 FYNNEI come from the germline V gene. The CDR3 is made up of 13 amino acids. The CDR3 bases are TGTGCCACCCATTCAGGGCTGTTCGATGAGCAGTTCTTC. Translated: CATHSGLFDEQFF.

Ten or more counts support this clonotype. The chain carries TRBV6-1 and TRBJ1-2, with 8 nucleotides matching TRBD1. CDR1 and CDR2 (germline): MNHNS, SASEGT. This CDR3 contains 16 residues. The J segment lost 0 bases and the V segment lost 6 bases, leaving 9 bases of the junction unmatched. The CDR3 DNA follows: TGTGCCAGCAGCCCAGGACAGGGCACCTCTAACTATGGCTACACCTTC. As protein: CASSPGQGTSNYGYTF.

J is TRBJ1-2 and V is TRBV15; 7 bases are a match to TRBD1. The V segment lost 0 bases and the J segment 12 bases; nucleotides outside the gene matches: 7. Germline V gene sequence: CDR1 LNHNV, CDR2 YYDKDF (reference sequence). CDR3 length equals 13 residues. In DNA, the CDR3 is TGTGCCACCAGCAGAGATACAGGGGATGGAAACACCTTC. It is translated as CATSRDTGDGNTF.

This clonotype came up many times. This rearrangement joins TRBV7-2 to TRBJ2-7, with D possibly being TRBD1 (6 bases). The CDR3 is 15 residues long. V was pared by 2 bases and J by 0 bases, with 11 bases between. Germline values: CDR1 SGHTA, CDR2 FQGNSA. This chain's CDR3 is CASSLTGQFSYEQYF. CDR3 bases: TGTGCCAGCAGCTTAACCGGACAGTTCTCCTACGAGCAGTACTTC. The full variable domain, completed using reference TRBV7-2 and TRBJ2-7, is GAGVSQSPSNKVTEKGKDVELRCDPISGHTALYWYRQSLGQGLEFLIYFQGNSAPDKSGLPSDRFSAERTGGSVSTLTIQRTQQEDSAVYLCASSLTGQFSYEQYFGPGTRLTVT.

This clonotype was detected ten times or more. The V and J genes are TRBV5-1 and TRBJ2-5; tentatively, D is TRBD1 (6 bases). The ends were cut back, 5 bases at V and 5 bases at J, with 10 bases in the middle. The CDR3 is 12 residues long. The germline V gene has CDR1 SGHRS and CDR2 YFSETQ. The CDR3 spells CASRGAEETQYF. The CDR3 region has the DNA TGCGCCAGCAGGGGGGCGGAGGAGACCCAGTACTTC.

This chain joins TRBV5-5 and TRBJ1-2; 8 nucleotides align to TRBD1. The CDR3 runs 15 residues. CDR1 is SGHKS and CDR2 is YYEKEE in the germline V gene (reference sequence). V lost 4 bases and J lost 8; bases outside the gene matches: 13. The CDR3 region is CASSRPGGGVQGYTF. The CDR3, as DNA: TGTGCCAGCAGCCGACCAGGGGGCGGGGTTCAGGGCTACACCTTC.

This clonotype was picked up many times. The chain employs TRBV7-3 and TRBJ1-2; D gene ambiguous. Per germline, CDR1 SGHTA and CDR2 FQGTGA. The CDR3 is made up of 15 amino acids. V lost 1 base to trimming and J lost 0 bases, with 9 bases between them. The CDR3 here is CASSLSRSSNYGYTF. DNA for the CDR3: TGTGCCAGCAGCTTAAGCAGGAGTTCTAACTATGGCTACACCTTC. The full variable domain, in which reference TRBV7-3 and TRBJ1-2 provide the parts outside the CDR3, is GAGVSQTPSNKVTEKGKYVELRCDPISGHTALYWYRQSLGQGPEFLIYFQGTGAADDSGLPNDRFFAVRPEGSVSTLKIQRTERGDSAVYLCASSLSRSSNYGYTFGSGTRLTVV.

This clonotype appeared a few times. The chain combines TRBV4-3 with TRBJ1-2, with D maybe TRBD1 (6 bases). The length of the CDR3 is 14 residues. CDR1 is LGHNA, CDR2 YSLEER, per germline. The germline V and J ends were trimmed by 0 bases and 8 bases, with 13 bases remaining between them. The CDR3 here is CASSQDSGGRGYTF. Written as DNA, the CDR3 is TGCGCCAGCAGCCAAGATTCGGGGGGCCGCGGCTACACCTTC.

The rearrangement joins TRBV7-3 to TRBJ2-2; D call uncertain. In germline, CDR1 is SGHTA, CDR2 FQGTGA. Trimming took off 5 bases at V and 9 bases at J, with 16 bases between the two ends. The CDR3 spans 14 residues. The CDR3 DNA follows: TGTGCCAGCAGCCCCCGGGCTGGAGTGAGGGAGCTGTTTTTT. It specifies CASSPRAGVRELFF.

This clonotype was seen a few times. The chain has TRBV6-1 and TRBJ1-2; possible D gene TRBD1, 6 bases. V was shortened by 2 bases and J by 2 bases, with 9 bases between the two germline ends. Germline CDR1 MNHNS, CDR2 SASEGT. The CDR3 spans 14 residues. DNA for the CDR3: TGTGCCAGCAGTGAACGGACAGAAAACTATGGCTACACCTTC. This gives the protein CASSERTENYGYTF.

The CDR3 DNA sequence: TGTGCCAGCACGTTAGGGGGGGGAGGCACTGAAGCTTTCTTT. It specifies CASTLGGGGTEAFF. The chain employs TRBV12-3 or TRBV12-4 and TRBJ1-1; the D gene is possibly TRBD1 (6 bases). V gave up 7 bases and J gave up 4 bases, with 16 bases separating them. CDR3 length: 14 residues.

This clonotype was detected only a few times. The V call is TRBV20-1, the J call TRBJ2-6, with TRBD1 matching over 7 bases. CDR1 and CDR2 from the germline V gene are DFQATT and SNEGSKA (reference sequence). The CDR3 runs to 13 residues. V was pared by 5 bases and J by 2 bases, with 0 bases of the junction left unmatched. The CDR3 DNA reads TGCAGTGCTGGACAGGCTGGGGCCAACGTCCTGACTTTC. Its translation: CSAGQAGANVLTF.

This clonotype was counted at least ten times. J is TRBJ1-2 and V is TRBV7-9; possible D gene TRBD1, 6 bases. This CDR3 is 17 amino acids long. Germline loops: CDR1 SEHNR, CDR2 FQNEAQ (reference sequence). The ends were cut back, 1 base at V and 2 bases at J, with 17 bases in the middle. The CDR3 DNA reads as TGTGCCAGCAGCTTAGTGTCGAGACAGGCGAACAACTATGGCTACACCTTC. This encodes CASSLVSRQANNYGYTF.

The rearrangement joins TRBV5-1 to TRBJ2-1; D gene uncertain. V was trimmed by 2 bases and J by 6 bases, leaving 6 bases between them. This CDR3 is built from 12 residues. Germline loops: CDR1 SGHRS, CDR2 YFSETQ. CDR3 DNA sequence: TGCGCCAGCAGCTTCGAACGCAATGAGCAGTTCTTC. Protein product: CASSFERNEQFF.

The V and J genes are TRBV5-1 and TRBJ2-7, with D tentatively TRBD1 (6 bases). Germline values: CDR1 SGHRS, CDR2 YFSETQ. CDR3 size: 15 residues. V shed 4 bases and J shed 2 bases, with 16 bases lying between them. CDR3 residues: CASSMELQGTYEQYF. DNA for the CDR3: TGCGCCAGCAGCATGGAACTACAGGGTACCTACGAGCAGTACTTC.

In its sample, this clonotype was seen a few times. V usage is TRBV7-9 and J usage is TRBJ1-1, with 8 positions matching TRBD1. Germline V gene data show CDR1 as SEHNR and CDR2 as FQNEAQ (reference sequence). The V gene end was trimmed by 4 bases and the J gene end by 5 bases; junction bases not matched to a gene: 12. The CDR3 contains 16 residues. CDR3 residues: CASSSAIGQGLTEAFF. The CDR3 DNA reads TGTGCCAGCAGCTCGGCAATCGGACAGGGATTGACTGAAGCTTTCTTT.

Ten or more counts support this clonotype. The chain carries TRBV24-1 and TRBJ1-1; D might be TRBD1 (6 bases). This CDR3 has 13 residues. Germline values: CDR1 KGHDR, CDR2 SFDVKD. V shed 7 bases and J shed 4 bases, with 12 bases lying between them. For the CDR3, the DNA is TGTGCCACCAGCAGGGGAGGTCGCACTGAAGCTTTCTTT. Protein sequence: CATSRGGRTEAFF.

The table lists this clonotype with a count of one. The CDR3 sequence: CASSLRGGWETQYF. The DNA for the CDR3 is TGTGCCAGCAGCTTGCGGGGGGGCTGGGAGACCCAGTACTTC. The chain combines TRBV7-9 with TRBJ2-5; TRBD2 matches 9 bases. Losses at the gene ends were 3 bases for V and 5 bases for J; bases not matched to a gene: 4. CDR1 is SEHNR and CDR2 is FQNEAQ in the germline V gene (reference sequence). The CDR3 extends over 14 amino acids.

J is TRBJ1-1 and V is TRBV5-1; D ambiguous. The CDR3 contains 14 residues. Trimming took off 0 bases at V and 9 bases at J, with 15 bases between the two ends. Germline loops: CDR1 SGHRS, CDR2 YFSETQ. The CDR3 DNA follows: TGCGCCAGCAGCTTGGCCGGATTGGGCTCGAAAGCTTTCTTT. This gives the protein CASSLAGLGSKAFF.